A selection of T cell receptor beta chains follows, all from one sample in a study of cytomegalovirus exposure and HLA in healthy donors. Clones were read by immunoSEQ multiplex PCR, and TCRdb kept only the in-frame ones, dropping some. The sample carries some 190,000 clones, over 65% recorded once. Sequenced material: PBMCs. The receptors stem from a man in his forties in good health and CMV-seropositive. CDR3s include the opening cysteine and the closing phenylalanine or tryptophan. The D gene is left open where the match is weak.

CDR3aa: CSVDGLGARSQETQYF
j_gene: TRBJ2-5
d_gene: -
v_gene: TRBV29-1

CDR3aa: CASMVTVPNSPLHF
j_gene: TRBJ1-6
d_gene: -
v_gene: TRBV10-2

CDR3aa: CASRTGTETQYF
j_gene: TRBJ2-5
d_gene: TRBD1
v_gene: TRBV28

CDR3aa: CASSRDSSSLGSPLHF
j_gene: TRBJ1-6
d_gene: TRBD1
v_gene: TRBV5-1

CDR3aa: CASSLDRAYEKLFF
j_gene: TRBJ1-4
d_gene: TRBD1
v_gene: TRBV7-9

CDR3aa: CASSREGGSYEQYF
j_gene: TRBJ2-7
d_gene: TRBD2
v_gene: TRBV4-2

CDR3aa: CASSLTGESSYNSPLHF
j_gene: TRBJ1-6
d_gene: TRBD1
v_gene: TRBV5-6

CDR3aa: CASSVGGQVNLRGNEQFF
j_gene: TRBJ2-1
d_gene: TRBD1
v_gene: TRBV9

CDR3aa: CASSLAQGLSYEQYF
j_gene: TRBJ2-7
d_gene: -
v_gene: TRBV7-2

CDR3aa: CASSLGGLAHEQYF
j_gene: TRBJ2-7
d_gene: TRBD2
v_gene: TRBV7-8

CDR3aa: CASSAFGQSTDTQYF
j_gene: TRBJ2-3
d_gene: -
v_gene: TRBV9

CDR3aa: CASSLEGRGYEQYF
j_gene: TRBJ2-7
d_gene: -
v_gene: TRBV5-1

CDR3aa: CASSQDSYEQFF
j_gene: TRBJ2-1
d_gene: -
v_gene: TRBV4-1

CDR3aa: CASSWGTITSGRDEQYF
j_gene: TRBJ2-7
d_gene: TRBD2
v_gene: TRBV5-1